A single sample gave rise to the 29 T cell receptor beta chains below, sequenced in a study of PD-1 blockade in classical Hodgkin lymphoma. Profiled with immunoSEQ multiplex PCR; TCRdb holds only in-frame clones, not every one. The table records 23,000 or so clones, around 85% of them present only once. Time point defined: cycle 4 day 1 (C4D1), after six to seven weeks of nivolumab. Following autologous stem cell transplantation, relapse occurred in every patient, and exposure to brentuximab vedotin varied. The material was peripheral blood mononuclear cells (PBMCs), obtained before the fourth cycle of nivolumab. The receptors were sampled from a human donor with classical Hodgkin lymphoma.

This rearrangement joins TRBV7-6 to TRBJ1-4; D is perhaps TRBD1 (6 bases). V gave up 4 bases and J gave up 6 bases, with 15 bases separating them. Germline V gene lookup returns CDR1 SGHVS and CDR2 FNYEAQ. The CDR3 runs 15 residues. DNA for the CDR3: TGTGCCAGCAGCTCCTACAGGGCGTCAGATGAAAAACTGTTTTTT. It encodes CASSSYRASDEKLFF.

The V and J genes are TRBV28 and TRBJ2-2; TRBD1 might be the D (6 bases). This CDR3 is 13 amino acids long. Germline V gives CDR1 MDHEN, CDR2 SYDVKM. The V end lost 7 bases, the J end lost 4 bases, and 10 bases lay between the germline ends. CDR3 coding DNA: TGTGCCAGCACTAACAGGGTCACCGGGGAGCTGTTTTTT. Translation: CASTNRVTGELFF.

CDR3 loop: CASSYGTGRHQPQHF. The CDR3 DNA is TGTGCCAGCAGTTACGGGACAGGGAGGCATCAGCCCCAGCATTTT. The gene calls are TRBV6-5 and TRBJ1-5; 9 bases map to TRBD1. Germline-derived CDR1 and CDR2 are MNHEY and SVGAGI. Trimming at V came to 2 bases and at J to 5 bases, leaving 4 bases not matched to a gene. This CDR3 has 15 residues.

This clone occurred a few times. The V call is TRBV2, the J call TRBJ1-5, with 7 bases identical to TRBD1. Germline V lookup: CDR1 SNHLY, CDR2 FYNNEI. The CDR3 sequence is 15 residues long. The V gene end was trimmed by 6 bases and the J gene end by 2 bases; junction bases not matched to a gene: 7. The CDR3 here is CASSTDRVGNQPQHF. DNA for the CDR3: TGTGCCAGCAGCACTGACAGGGTGGGCAATCAGCCCCAGCATTTT.

The rearrangement uses TRBV30 and TRBJ1-3; D perhaps matches TRBD1 (6 bases). The germline gives CDR1 GTSNPN, CDR2 SVGIG (reference sequence). The germline V and J ends were trimmed by 2 bases and 4 bases, with 18 bases remaining between them. The length of the CDR3 is 16 residues. DNA of the CDR3: TGTGCCTGGAGTATGAACCACGGGGGCGGCGGAAACACCATATATTTT. This sequence encodes CAWSMNHGGGGNTIYF.

The chain has TRBV6-5 and TRBJ2-7; TRBD1 is a possible D gene (6 bases). Germline V gives CDR1 MNHEY, CDR2 SVGAGI. The CDR3 has 15 amino acids. Trimming stripped 2 bases from V and 2 bases from J, with 13 bases between. As DNA, the CDR3 is TGTGCCAGCAGTTACGAAGGGGGTCTTCCCTACGAGCAGTACTTC. Translation gives CASSYEGGLPYEQYF.

This clone came up a few times. V gene TRBV4-3 combines with J gene TRBJ2-5; D might be TRBD2 (5 bases). Trimming stripped 0 bases from V and 1 base from J, with 9 bases between. This CDR3 has 15 amino acids. Germline lookup yields CDR1 LGHNA and CDR2 YSLEER. CDR3 sequence (DNA): TGCGCCAGCAGCCAAGAGGCGAGGGCCCAAGAGACCCAGTACTTC. Its translation is CASSQEARAQETQYF.

J is TRBJ2-7 and V is TRBV7-2; TRBD1 agrees at 7 bases. Losses at the gene ends were 5 bases for V and 0 bases for J; bases not matched to a gene: 4. Germline assignment: CDR1 SGHTA and CDR2 FQGNSA. The CDR3 extends over 14 amino acids. The CDR3, as DNA: TGTGCCAGCAGCCTTACAGGGGTCTCCTACGAGCAGTACTTC. It encodes CASSLTGVSYEQYF.

This chain joins TRBV18 and TRBJ1-4; the match to TRBD1 covers 7 bases. There are 13 residues in the CDR3. Trimming removed 7 bases from V and 3 bases from J; junction bases left unmatched: 2. The germline gives CDR1 KGHSH, CDR2 LQKENI. CDR3 in DNA: TGTGCCAGCTGCGGACAGGCTAATGAAAAACTGTTTTTT. Translated, it gives CASCGQANEKLFF.

The V gene is TRBV15, the J gene TRBJ2-3; 7 bases agree with TRBD1. The germline gives CDR1 LNHNV, CDR2 YYDKDF (reference sequence). J lost 3 bases, V lost 8 bases, and 8 bases had no gene match. The CDR3 contains 14 residues. The CDR3 sequence is CATQGVGFTDTQYF. CDR3 coding DNA: TGTGCCACCCAGGGGGTGGGCTTTACAGATACGCAGTATTTT.

V is TRBV7-6 and J is TRBJ2-7, with D uncertain. The CDR3 runs to 13 residues. CDR1 SGHVS and CDR2 FNYEAQ come from the germline V gene. Trimming pared 0 bases from V and 3 bases from J, leaving 6 bases between. CDR3 sequence reads: CASSLAGDYEQYF. The DNA for the CDR3 is TGTGCCAGCAGCTTAGCCGGCGACTACGAGCAGTACTTC.

A few counts support this clone. This rearrangement joins TRBV19 to TRBJ2-1; 12 positions match TRBD2. With 8 bases clipped from V and 8 bases from J, the junction kept 13 bases outside the gene matches. Germline values: CDR1 LNHDA, CDR2 SQIVND (reference sequence). CDR3 length equals 16 residues. The CDR3 nucleotides read TGTGCCAGTGGGGTTCGGCTAGCGGGAGGGCCTTATGAGCAGTTCTTC. It codes for CASGVRLAGGPYEQFF.

The CDR3 nucleotides read TGTGCCAGCAGTGAAGGGGGGCCTACCTACAATGAGCAGTTCTTC. Protein product: CASSEGGPTYNEQFF. This chain uses TRBV28 with TRBJ2-1; perhaps D is TRBD1 or TRBD2 (6 bases each). CDR1 is MDHEN and CDR2 is SYDVKM in the germline V gene. V gave up 5 bases and J gave up 2 bases, with 13 bases separating them. The CDR3 length is 15 residues.

In its sample, this clone was seen a few times. The CDR3 DNA is TGTGCCATCAGTGTCTCGAACGGCTACGAGCAGTACTTC. Translated, it gives CAISVSNGYEQYF. The chain links TRBV10-3 to TRBJ2-7; D remains ambiguous. Germline V gene sequence: CDR1 ENHRY, CDR2 SYGVKD. The germline V and J ends were trimmed by 4 bases and 3 bases, with 10 bases remaining between them. This CDR3 has 13 amino acids.

V is TRBV6-5 and J is TRBJ2-5; D may match TRBD1 or TRBD2 (5 bases each). From germline, CDR1 is MNHEY and CDR2 SVGAGI. The CDR3 runs 14 residues. Deletions cut 2 bases from V and 5 bases from J, with 12 bases between. CDR3 nucleotides: TGTGCCAGCAGTTACACGAGGGGCGGGGAGACCCAGTACTTC. Protein product: CASSYTRGGETQYF.

The CDR3 region is CASTPSDSNYEQYF. The CDR3 DNA is TGTGCCAGTACCCCCTCGGACAGCAACTACGAGCAGTACTTC. This chain uses TRBV19 with TRBJ2-7, with D perhaps TRBD1 (6 bases). CDR3 length: 14 residues. Looked up from germline, CDR1 is LNHDA and CDR2 is SQIVND (reference sequence). Trimming took off 7 bases at V and 3 bases at J, with 16 bases between the two ends.

The rearrangement joins TRBV2 to TRBJ2-7; 9 bases are shared with TRBD1. The CDR3 is 13 residues long. The V gene's germline CDR1 is SNHLY and CDR2 FYNNEI. V trimming: 10 bases; J trimming: 5 bases; junction bases outside the gene matches: 9. The CDR3 DNA reads TGTGCCACCGAAAAGGGGACAGGGCACGAGCAGTACTTC. Amino acid sequence: CATEKGTGHEQYF.

The chain is built from TRBV7-8 and TRBJ2-7; no clear D. The CDR3 loop spans 12 amino acids. The ends were cut back, 7 bases at V and 3 bases at J, with 10 bases in the middle. Germline CDR1 is SGHVS and CDR2 is FQNEAQ. For the CDR3, the DNA is TGTGCCAGCAATATAGGCGGCTACGAGCAGTACTTC. Its protein is CASNIGGYEQYF.

The CDR3, as DNA: TGCAGCGCAGGGGGCCACGAGCAGTACTTC. Translating gives CSAGGHEQYF. The genes are TRBV29-1 and TRBJ2-7, with TRBD1 matching 8 bases. Germline CDR1 SQVTM, CDR2 ANQGSEA. The CDR3 is 10 amino acids. V was clipped by 7 bases and J by 5 bases; unmatched bases: 1.

The chain carries TRBV30 and TRBJ1-5; 7 positions match TRBD1. V trimming: 4 bases; J trimming: 13 bases; junction bases outside the gene matches: 7. The germline V gene encodes CDR1 GTSNPN and CDR2 SVGIG (reference sequence). The CDR3 is 11 amino acids. The DNA of the CDR3 is TGTGCCTGGACCCCCGGACAGGTTCAGCATTTT. Protein product: CAWTPGQVQHF.

J is TRBJ2-7 and V is TRBV7-2; 8 bases fit TRBD2. The CDR3 contains 17 residues. J gave up 2 bases and V 2 bases, and 11 bases lay outside the gene matches. Per germline, CDR1 SGHTA and CDR2 FQGNSA. The CDR3 region has the DNA TGTGCCAGCAGCTTAACCCGGGGGGGCGAGCGGGCCTACGAGCAGTACTTC. Translated, it gives CASSLTRGGERAYEQYF.

The chain joins TRBV4-3 to TRBJ2-7; 11 nucleotides match TRBD2. Trimming cost V 5 bases and J 7 bases; bases outside gene matches: 10. CDR3 length: 15 amino acids. From germline, CDR1 is LGHNA and CDR2 YSLEER. CDR3: CASSADSGGAWEQYF. CDR3 nucleotides: TGCGCCAGCAGCGCCGATAGCGGGGGGGCTTGGGAGCAGTACTTC.

The chain uses TRBV7-8 and TRBJ2-3; no clear D. This CDR3 is built from 16 residues. Trimming removed 2 bases from V and 0 bases from J, with 12 bases in between. Looked up from germline, CDR1 is SGHVS and CDR2 is FQNEAQ. The CDR3 reads CASSLRRPPSTDTQYF. CDR3 nucleotide sequence: TGTGCCAGCAGCTTAAGGCGGCCACCTAGCACAGATACGCAGTATTTT.

J is TRBJ2-5 and V is TRBV2, with D possibly TRBD1 on 6 matching bases. This CDR3 has 12 residues. Germline V gene data show CDR1 as SNHLY and CDR2 as FYNNEI. Trimming cost V 2 bases and J 5 bases, with 6 bases left between them. In DNA form, the CDR3 reads TGTGCCAGCAGTGAAAGGGGGGAGACCCAGTACTTC. It is translated as CASSERGETQYF. Supplemented by reference TRBV2 and TRBJ2-5, the full variable domain reads EPEVTQTPSHQVTQMGQEVILRCVPISNHLYFYWYRQILGQKVEFLVSFYNNEISEKSEIFDDQFSVERPDGSNFTLKIRSTKLEDSAMYFCASSERGETQYFGPGTRLLVL.

The chain uses TRBV6-5 and TRBJ2-5; 9 bases match TRBD2. CDR1 MNHEY and CDR2 SVGAGI come from the germline V gene. This CDR3 is built from 14 residues. The J segment lost 5 bases and the V segment lost 5 bases, leaving 6 bases of the junction unmatched. The CDR3 coding sequence is TGTGCCAGCAGTATAGCGGGAGTGTGGGAGACCCAGTACTTC. Protein: CASSIAGVWETQYF.

V gene TRBV9 combines with J gene TRBJ1-2, with TRBD1 identical over 12 bases. CDR1 SGDLS and CDR2 YYNGEE come from the germline V gene. J lost 4 bases, V lost 2 bases, and 12 bases had no gene match. This CDR3 spans 18 amino acids. The chain's CDR3 is CASSVLPGQGAIGYGYTF. The CDR3 DNA sequence: TGTGCCAGCAGCGTCTTACCGGGACAGGGGGCCATCGGCTATGGCTACACCTTC.

This sequence joins TRBV6-5 and TRBJ2-7; TRBD1 or TRBD2 may be the D gene (7 bases each). The V end was cut by 6 bases, the J end by 4 bases, with 19 bases between. The V gene's germline CDR1 is MNHEY and CDR2 SVGAGI. The CDR3 covers 15 residues. The CDR3 reads CASRHSRQGGYEQYF. As DNA, the CDR3 is TGTGCCAGCAGACACTCGCGGCAGGGGGGGTACGAGCAGTACTTC.

This chain links TRBV2 with TRBJ2-3; a possible D gene is TRBD2 (5 bases). Germline V gives CDR1 SNHLY, CDR2 FYNNEI. The germline V and J ends were trimmed by 8 bases and 5 bases, with 17 bases remaining between them. The CDR3 covers 14 residues. CDR3 coding DNA: TGTGCCAGCGGGGAGATGGGTTGGGGAGATACGCAGTATTTT. It yields the protein CASGEMGWGDTQYF.

The gene calls are TRBV11-1 and TRBJ2-2, with D maybe TRBD1 (7 bases). The germline V and J ends were trimmed by 5 bases and 5 bases, with 15 bases remaining between them. CDR1 is SGHAT, CDR2 FQDESV, per germline (reference sequence). CDR3 length equals 15 residues. CDR3: CASSRFQGGTGELFF. In DNA, the CDR3 is TGTGCCAGCAGCCGGTTCCAGGGGGGTACCGGGGAGCTGTTTTTT. The full variable domain, rest sourced from reference TRBV11-1 and TRBJ2-2, is EAEVAQSPRYKITEKSQAVAFWCDPISGHATLYWYRQILGQGPELLVQFQDESVVDDSQLPKDRFSAERLKGVDSTLKIQPAELGDSAMYLCASSRFQGGTGELFFGEGSRLTVL.